A selection of T cell receptor beta chains follows, all from one sample in a study of T cells in Graves' hyperthyroidism and ophthalmopathy. TCRdb re-derived calls from the multiplex PCR reads in MiXCR, one entry per CDR3 protein. The sample carries roughly 580,000 distinct CDR3 sequences, just over 45% recorded once. Sequencing was carried out using peripheral blood or thyroid tissue (not recorded which). The receptors stem from a woman under 30 with Graves' hyperthyroidism. CDR3s include the opening cysteine and the closing phenylalanine or tryptophan. The order of the fields is D gene, clone size, J gene, V gene, CDR3 DNA, CDR3 protein. The D gene is left open where the match is weak. Clone size is stated in some rows and not others, as once, few, many or a class when expanded.

d_call: .; clone_size: many; j_call: TRBJ1-6; v_call: TRBV9; cdr3_nt: TGTGCCAGCACGTCGGGGAATTGGGATTCACCCCTCCACTTT; cdr3_aa: CASTSGNWDSPLHF
d_call: .; clone_size: .; j_call: TRBJ1-1; v_call: TRBV24-1; cdr3_nt: TGTGCCACCAGTGAAAGAGGCAGGAGAAAAGTGAACACTGAAGCTTTCTTT; cdr3_aa: CATSERGRRKVNTEAFF
d_call: .; clone_size: once; j_call: TRBJ1-5; v_call: TRBV20-1; cdr3_nt: TGCAGTGCTAGAGATCGGCAGGGGTGGTATCAGCCCCAGCATTTT; cdr3_aa: CSARDRQGWYQPQHF
d_call: .; clone_size: many; j_call: TRBJ1-2; v_call: TRBV7-9; cdr3_nt: TGTGCCAGCACCGTCTCGGGGCACTATGGCTACACCTTC; cdr3_aa: CASTVSGHYGYTF
d_call: .; clone_size: .; j_call: TRBJ1-5; v_call: TRBV25-1; cdr3_nt: TGTGCCAGCACTAGCAATCAGCCCCAGCATTTT; cdr3_aa: CASTSNQPQHF
d_call: .; clone_size: few; j_call: TRBJ2-2; v_call: TRBV9; cdr3_nt: TGTGCCACCGGCAGTGGACAGCCGAACACCGGGGAGCTGTTTTTT; cdr3_aa: CATGSGQPNTGELFF
d_call: .; clone_size: many; j_call: TRBJ2-5; v_call: TRBV7-9; cdr3_nt: TGTGCCAGCAGCTTAGTACTGCCGGGAGAGACCCAGTACTTC; cdr3_aa: CASSLVLPGETQYF
d_call: .; clone_size: few; j_call: TRBJ1-2; v_call: TRBV19; cdr3_nt: TGTGCCAGTAGTAGTACCACAGGGATTGGCTACACCTTC; cdr3_aa: CASSSTTGIGYTF
d_call: TRBD2; clone_size: .; j_call: TRBJ2-7; v_call: TRBV7-2; cdr3_nt: TGTGCCAGCAGCCAAGAGGCGCGGGGGAGGGGATACGGCTACGAGCAGTACTTC; cdr3_aa: CASSQEARGRGYGYEQYF
d_call: .; clone_size: many; j_call: TRBJ2-2; v_call: TRBV7-3; cdr3_nt: TGTGCCAGCAGCTTAACAGGCACCGGGGAGCTGTTTTTT; cdr3_aa: CASSLTGTGELFF
d_call: .; clone_size: .; j_call: TRBJ1-1; v_call: TRBV6-6; cdr3_nt: TGTGCCAGCAGTGAACAGGGAAAGAACACTGAAGCTTTCTTT; cdr3_aa: CASSEQGKNTEAFF
d_call: .; clone_size: .; j_call: TRBJ2-6; v_call: TRBV7-3; cdr3_nt: TGTGCCAGCAGCGCCTCCCGGGCCAACGTCCTGACTTTC; cdr3_aa: CASSASRANVLTF
d_call: .; clone_size: .; j_call: TRBJ2-6; v_call: TRBV29-1; cdr3_nt: TGCAGCGTTTTCCCGGGGGACAACGTCCTGACTTTC; cdr3_aa: CSVFPGDNVLTF
d_call: TRBD1; clone_size: .; j_call: TRBJ2-5; v_call: TRBV7-8; cdr3_nt: TGTGCCAGCAGCTACTCTGAAGGAGGCGGGACAGGGGAGACCCAGTACTTC; cdr3_aa: CASSYSEGGGTGETQYF
d_call: .; clone_size: many; j_call: TRBJ1-2; v_call: TRBV29-1; cdr3_nt: TGCAGCGTTGAAGATAGACGGGACTATGGCTACACCTTC; cdr3_aa: CSVEDRRDYGYTF
d_call: .; clone_size: many; j_call: TRBJ1-5; v_call: TRBV24-1; cdr3_nt: TGTGCCACCAGTGGGGACGATCAGCCCCAGCATTTT; cdr3_aa: CATSGDDQPQHF
d_call: TRBD1; clone_size: few; j_call: TRBJ2-7; v_call: TRBV12-3/TRBV12-4; cdr3_nt: TGTGCCAGCATCACCGGGACAGGGGTGTACGAGCAGTACTTC; cdr3_aa: CASITGTGVYEQYF
d_call: .; clone_size: .; j_call: TRBJ1-5; v_call: TRBV19; cdr3_nt: TGTGCCAGTAGTATGGTTCACGGAAGCAATCAGCCCCAGCATTTT; cdr3_aa: CASSMVHGSNQPQHF
d_call: .; clone_size: many; j_call: TRBJ1-2; v_call: TRBV2; cdr3_nt: TGTGCCAGCAGAGTCGACAGGAACTATGGCTACACCTTC; cdr3_aa: CASRVDRNYGYTF
d_call: .; clone_size: many; j_call: TRBJ1-1; v_call: TRBV2; cdr3_nt: TGTGCCAGCACACCAAAACCAGGGAACACTGAAGCTTTCTTT; cdr3_aa: CASTPKPGNTEAFF
d_call: .; clone_size: few; j_call: TRBJ2-7; v_call: TRBV11-3; cdr3_nt: TGTGCCAGCAGCCCAACAGACTACGAGCAGTACTTC; cdr3_aa: CASSPTDYEQYF
d_call: TRBD1; clone_size: .; j_call: TRBJ2-5; v_call: TRBV10-3; cdr3_nt: TGTGCCAGCATCAGGACAGGGGGCGGGGAGACCCAGTACTTC; cdr3_aa: CASIRTGGGETQYF
d_call: .; clone_size: .; j_call: TRBJ2-5; v_call: TRBV7-2; cdr3_nt: TGCGCCAGCAGCCAAGTAGCGGTGGAGACCCAGTACTTC; cdr3_aa: CASSQVAVETQYF
d_call: .; clone_size: .; j_call: TRBJ1-5; v_call: TRBV7-9; cdr3_nt: TGTGCCAGCAGCTCACTAGATTCGGAACCCAATCAGCCCCAGCATTTT; cdr3_aa: CASSSLDSEPNQPQHF
d_call: TRBD1; clone_size: once; j_call: TRBJ1-5; v_call: TRBV29-1; cdr3_nt: TGCAGCGCTAGACAGGGACGGGACAGGCGCCTGGAGCAGCCCCAGCATTTT; cdr3_aa: CSARQGRDRRLEQPQHF
d_call: .; clone_size: many; j_call: TRBJ1-5; v_call: TRBV15; cdr3_nt: TGTGCCACCAGCAGAGATCTTCTAACGGGCGGTGGTCCCCAGCATTTT; cdr3_aa: CATSRDLLTGGGPQHF
d_call: TRBD1; clone_size: .; j_call: TRBJ2-5; v_call: TRBV5-4; cdr3_nt: TGTGCCAGCAGCCGTGGGGACAGGGGGTCCGAGACCCAGTACTTC; cdr3_aa: CASSRGDRGSETQYF
d_call: .; clone_size: many; j_call: TRBJ1-2; v_call: TRBV2; cdr3_nt: TGTGCCAGCAGTGAAGGAGGGGTGTGGGGCAGCGGCTACACCTTC; cdr3_aa: CASSEGGVWGSGYTF
d_call: TRBD1; clone_size: few; j_call: TRBJ1-2; v_call: TRBV20-1; cdr3_nt: TGCAGTGCTAGGGCGACAGGGGATGGCTACACCTTC; cdr3_aa: CSARATGDGYTF